The rows below give T cell receptor beta chains drawn from one sample of a study of blood T cell repertoires in COVID-19. Some clones are missing from TCRdb's copy, which holds only in-frame ones; the method was immunoSEQ multiplex PCR. The table lists 50,000 or so clones, approximately 80% of them singletons. Sequences were obtained from peripheral blood. The receptors here all came from a man aged 70-80 years with acute or convalescent COVID-19. CDR3s include the opening cysteine and the closing phenylalanine or tryptophan. Fields, in order: J gene, V gene, clone size, D gene, CDR3 DNA, CDR3 protein. The D gene is left open where the match is weak. Clone size is given for some rows only: seen once, a few or many times, or a class if the clone is expanded.

TRBJ2-2,TRBV29-1,.,TRBD1,TGCAGCGTTGAAACGACAGGGGTCATCACCGGGGAGCTGTTTTTT,CSVETTGVITGELFF
TRBJ1-1,TRBV11-2,few,TRBD1,TGTGCCAGCAGCCGGGACAGGACGAACACTGAAGCTTTCTTT,CASSRDRTNTEAFF
TRBJ2-5,TRBV3-1/TRBV3-2,.,TRBD2,TGTGCCAGCAGCGACCGTACTAGCGGAGAGACCCAGTACTTC,CASSDRTSGETQYF
TRBJ2-5,TRBV7-2,.,TRBD1,TGTGCCAGCAGCCACCCCGTCCGGACAGGGAGAGAGACCCAGTACTTC,CASSHPVRTGRETQYF
TRBJ2-3,TRBV10-1,.,.,TGCGCCAGCAGTGAAGCGACTAGCACAGATACGCAGTATTTT,CASSEATSTDTQYF
TRBJ1-1,TRBV6-2/TRBV6-3,.,.,TGTGCCAGCAGTTACATGTCTTTGGAAGCTTTCTTT,CASSYMSLEAFF
TRBJ1-5,TRBV7-9,few,TRBD1,TGTGCCAGCAGCTTAGCGCAGGGACAGGGGGGTCAGCCCCAGCATTTT,CASSLAQGQGGQPQHF
TRBJ1-6,TRBV4-2,.,TRBD1,TGTGCCAGCAGCCAAGACAGGGGGTTTGACTCACCCCTCCACTTT,CASSQDRGFDSPLHF
TRBJ1-1,TRBV5-1,.,.,TGCGCCAGCCAGGACAGCCCGAACACTGAAGCTTTCTTT,CASQDSPNTEAFF
TRBJ2-1,TRBV19,.,TRBD2,TGTGCCAGTAGTATTAGACTAGCGTCCTACAATGAGCAGTTCTTC,CASSIRLASYNEQFF
TRBJ1-6,TRBV30,.,.,TGTGCCTGGGCTGACAGGTGGGATTCACCCCTCCACTTT,CAWADRWDSPLHF
TRBJ1-1,TRBV7-9,.,.,TGTGCCTTACCCCCGGGGGGGGCGTCGAACACTGAAGCTTTCTTT,CALPPGGASNTEAFF
TRBJ2-7,TRBV12-3/TRBV12-4,.,TRBD1,TGTGCCAGCCGCCGGACAGGGCTAAACGAGCAGTACTTC,CASRRTGLNEQYF
TRBJ2-3,TRBV5-4,.,.,TGTGCCAGCAGCTTGGTTGAGGACACAGATACGCAGTATTTT,CASSLVEDTDTQYF
TRBJ1-1,TRBV7-2,.,TRBD1,TGTGCCAGCAAAGACAGGGTGGGGACTGAAGCTTTCTTT,CASKDRVGTEAFF
TRBJ2-7,TRBV28,.,TRBD2,TGTGCCAGCAGGAAGGGACTAGCGGGTTCACTGCAGTACTTC,CASRKGLAGSLQYF
TRBJ2-1,TRBV5-5,.,.,TGTGCCAGCAGCAACTGGGACACCGTGGATGAGCAGTTCTTC,CASSNWDTVDEQFF
TRBJ2-7,TRBV20-1,.,.,TGCAGTGCTAGTTCCCAGCTTACTAGATTATCCTACGAGCAGTACTTC,CSASSQLTRLSYEQYF
TRBJ1-2,TRBV30,few,TRBD1,TGTGCCTGTCGCATTGGGACAGATTATGGCTACACCTTC,CACRIGTDYGYTF
TRBJ1-4,TRBV2,.,.,TGTGCCAGCAACCCTGAGGTGGGTGGTGAAAAACTGTTTTTT,CASNPEVGGEKLFF
TRBJ2-1,TRBV7-3,.,.,TGTGCCAGCAGTCCTTCCCCCGAAGCGCATGAGCAGTTCTTC,CASSPSPEAHEQFF
TRBJ1-1,TRBV19,once,TRBD1,TGTTCAACTCGACAGGGTTCCGTGAACACTGAAGCTTTCTTT,CSTRQGSVNTEAFF
TRBJ2-2,TRBV4-2,few,TRBD1,TGTGCCAGCAGCTACAGGGTGACAGGGGACACCGGGGAGCTGTTTTTT,CASSYRVTGDTGELFF